This T cell receptor (beta chain) was obtained from a study of Ad26.COV2.S vaccination and SARS-CoV-2 variants. The sample's treatment: approximately 18 received Ad26.COV2.S at low or high dose, single or two shots; roughly five received placebo; per-sample allocation not given. The samples were gathered on day 63 after the first injection of vaccine or placebo. V was pared by 7 bases and J by 1 base, with 6 bases of the junction left unmatched. CDR1 is LGHDT, CDR2 YNNKEL, per germline (reference sequence). The CDR3 has 16 residues. The table came from immunoSEQ multiplex PCR; TCRdb's copy has only in-frame clones and leaves some out. The sample lists hundreds of thousands of clones, more than 80% seen once, with approximately 1.5% in the top ten.

The chain employs TRBV3-1 (or the pseudogene TRBV3-2) and TRBJ2-5, with 13 bases identical to TRBD2. Sequenced material: peripheral blood, taken in a trial of Ad26.COV2.S vaccine versus placebo. The sequence came from a person aged 18-60 years who received the Ad26.COV2.S COVID-19 vaccine or a placebo. The CDR3 DNA reads TGTGCCAGCACCCCGGGACTAGCGGGATTCCAAGAGACCCAGTACTTC. This encodes CASTPGLAGFQETQYF.